This T cell receptor (beta chain) was found in a study of response to subunit inactivated influenza vaccine. The junction had 5 bases not matched to a gene; V was cut back by 5 bases and J by 6 bases. This CDR3 comprises 13 residues. TCRdb re-analysed the RT-PCR reads in MiXCR, keeping a single row per CDR3 protein. This repertoire shows around 580,000 distinct CDR3 sequences, around 11% found once; its top ten account for 9.5% to 13%. This clonotype appeared a few times. Antigen: not known. Study findings and constraints: New T cells are recruited in small numbers by each seasonal influenza vaccination, according to the authors' suggestion.

The chain recombines TRBV12-3 or TRBV12-4 with TRBJ2-7; 9 bases align to TRBD1. This clonotype was obtained from a man over 45 who received an inactivated influenza vaccine. Specimen: PBMCs from blood, collected on the day of vaccination. The CDR3 sequence is CASSAGQGFEQYF. The CDR3 DNA is TGTGCCAGCAGTGCAGGACAGGGGTTCGAGCAGTACTTC.